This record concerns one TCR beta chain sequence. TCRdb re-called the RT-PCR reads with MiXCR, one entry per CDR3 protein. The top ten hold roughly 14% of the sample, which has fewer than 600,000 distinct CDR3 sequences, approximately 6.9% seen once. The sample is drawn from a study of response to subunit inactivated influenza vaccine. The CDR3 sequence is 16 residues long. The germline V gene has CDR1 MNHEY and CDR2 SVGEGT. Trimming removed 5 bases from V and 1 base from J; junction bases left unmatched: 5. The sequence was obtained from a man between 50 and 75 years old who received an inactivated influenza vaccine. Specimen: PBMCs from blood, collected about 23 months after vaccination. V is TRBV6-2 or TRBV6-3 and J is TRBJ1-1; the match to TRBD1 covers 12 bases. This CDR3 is CASSDRDRGPNTEAFF. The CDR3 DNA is TGTGCCAGCAGTGACCGGGACAGGGGGCCGAACACTGAAGCTTTCTTT.